Detailed here is one T cell receptor beta chain. Assay used: immunoSEQ multiplex PCR; TCRdb lists only in-frame clones, some missing. Seen here are about 310,000 clones, approximately 86% observed once, and the top ten hold roughly 2.3%. This specimen belongs to a study of blood T cell repertoires in COVID-19. Overall study context: The cDNA or gDNA used as material had been derived from T cells, B-cell-depleted T cells, or PBMCs.

V gave up 7 bases and J gave up 4 bases, with 19 bases separating them. The CDR3 runs 15 residues. CDR1 and CDR2 from the germline V gene are MNHEY and SVGAGI. The sequence came from a man aged 18-30 years with active or convalescent COVID-19. The V and J genes are TRBV6-5 and TRBJ1-1; no clear D. The sample comprised peripheral blood. The CDR3 loop is CASNPSAERATEAFF. CDR3 coding DNA: TGTGCCAGCAACCCATCTGCCGAGAGGGCCACTGAAGCTTTCTTT.